A selection of T cell receptor beta chains follows, all from one sample in a study of blood T cell repertoires in COVID-19. Sequencing used immunoSEQ multiplex PCR; TCRdb keeps in-frame clones, though not all of them. The data contain some 28,000 clones, over 70% of them singletons. Sample: peripheral blood. Receptors were obtained from a man in his sixties or seventies with active COVID-19. Both conserved end residues are part of each CDR3. The order of the fields is V gene, CDR3 length, clone size, D gene, J gene, CDR3 DNA, CDR3 protein. The D gene is left open where the match is weak. The size entry is marked missing in some rows and otherwise reads once, few, many or a size class.

V gene: TRBV5-1; CDR3 length: 16; clone size: few; D gene: -; J gene: TRBJ1-6; CDR3 DNA: TGCGCCAGCAGCCAGGAACCATCGTCGGGGGGTGGATCCCTCCACTTT; CDR3 protein: CASSQEPSSGGGSLHF
V gene: TRBV11-3; CDR3 length: 14; clone size: -; D gene: TRBD1; J gene: TRBJ1-1; CDR3 DNA: TGTGCCAGCAGCCCCCGGGACAGTAACACTGAAGCTTTCTTT; CDR3 protein: CASSPRDSNTEAFF
V gene: TRBV5-1; CDR3 length: 15; clone size: once; D gene: TRBD2; J gene: TRBJ2-1; CDR3 DNA: TGCGCCAGCAGTTCGGGACTAGCGGGCTACAATGAGCAGTTCTTC; CDR3 protein: CASSSGLAGYNEQFF
V gene: TRBV7-9; CDR3 length: 16; clone size: -; D gene: -; J gene: TRBJ1-2; CDR3 DNA: TGTGCCAGCAGCCCCACCCTTTCGGTCGTTCTAACTGGCTACACCTTC; CDR3 protein: CASSPTLSVVLTGYTF
V gene: TRBV5-4; CDR3 length: 14; clone size: once; D gene: TRBD1; J gene: TRBJ2-7; CDR3 DNA: TGTGCCAGCAGCTTGGGGGAAAACAGGGGCGAGCAGTACTTC; CDR3 protein: CASSLGENRGEQYF
V gene: TRBV30; CDR3 length: 14; clone size: once; D gene: -; J gene: TRBJ2-2; CDR3 DNA: TGTGCCTGGCGGCAGGGGTGGAACACCGGGGAGCTGTTTTTT; CDR3 protein: CAWRQGWNTGELFF
V gene: TRBV7-8; CDR3 length: 16; clone size: -; D gene: TRBD2; J gene: TRBJ2-3; CDR3 DNA: TGTGCCAGCAGCTTAAGGTCGGGGGGGTCCACAGATACGCAGTATTTT; CDR3 protein: CASSLRSGGSTDTQYF
V gene: TRBV24-1; CDR3 length: 16; clone size: -; D gene: -; J gene: TRBJ2-3; CDR3 DNA: TGTGCCACCAGTGAACCCTTGGGGGCAAGCACAGATACGCAGTATTTT; CDR3 protein: CATSEPLGASTDTQYF
V gene: TRBV29-1; CDR3 length: 13; clone size: -; D gene: TRBD1; J gene: TRBJ2-5; CDR3 DNA: TGCAGCGTTGAGGGACAGGGGGGAGAGACCCAGTACTTC; CDR3 protein: CSVEGQGGETQYF
V gene: TRBV4-1; CDR3 length: 16; clone size: -; D gene: -; J gene: TRBJ1-4; CDR3 DNA: TGCGCCAGCAGCCAAGATCGACGCCTTTCCGGGGAAAAACTGTTTTTT; CDR3 protein: CASSQDRRLSGEKLFF
V gene: TRBV4-1; CDR3 length: 18; clone size: -; D gene: TRBD1; J gene: TRBJ2-5; CDR3 DNA: TGCGCCAGCAGCCAAGATTCCCCCAGGTTCGGACAGGGGGAGACCCAGTACTTC; CDR3 protein: CASSQDSPRFGQGETQYF
V gene: TRBV3-1/TRBV3-2; CDR3 length: 18; clone size: -; D gene: -; J gene: TRBJ2-2; CDR3 DNA: TGTGCCAGCAGCCAAGATGGACTTTCCTTCGCGAACACCGGGGAGCTGTTTTTT; CDR3 protein: CASSQDGLSFANTGELFF
V gene: TRBV3-1/TRBV3-2; CDR3 length: 15; clone size: few; D gene: TRBD1; J gene: TRBJ2-7; CDR3 DNA: TGTGCCAGCAGCCAACAGACAGGGATATCGTACGAGCAGTACTTC; CDR3 protein: CASSQQTGISYEQYF
V gene: TRBV10-2; CDR3 length: 15; clone size: -; D gene: TRBD2; J gene: TRBJ2-7; CDR3 DNA: TGCGCCAGCAGTGGGGCTAGCGGGGTAAAGTACGAGCAGTACTTC; CDR3 protein: CASSGASGVKYEQYF
V gene: TRBV6-5; CDR3 length: 15; clone size: -; D gene: -; J gene: TRBJ1-1; CDR3 DNA: TGTGCCAGCAGTTACTCGGGGGGGGCGATAACTGAAGCTTTCTTT; CDR3 protein: CASSYSGGAITEAFF
V gene: TRBV7-8; CDR3 length: 11; clone size: -; D gene: -; J gene: TRBJ1-1; CDR3 DNA: TGTGCCAGCAGCCCCGACTCGGGAGCTTTCTTT; CDR3 protein: CASSPDSGAFF
V gene: TRBV10-3; CDR3 length: 14; clone size: -; D gene: -; J gene: TRBJ2-3; CDR3 DNA: TGTGCCGCCCGGGGGGCCTTTAGCACAGATACGCAGTATTTT; CDR3 protein: CAARGAFSTDTQYF
V gene: TRBV2; CDR3 length: 13; clone size: medium-sized; D gene: -; J gene: TRBJ2-1; CDR3 DNA: TGTGCCAGCACCTTTACTAGTTACAATGAGCAGTTCTTC; CDR3 protein: CASTFTSYNEQFF
V gene: TRBV5-4; CDR3 length: 17; clone size: -; D gene: TRBD1; J gene: TRBJ1-3; CDR3 DNA: TGTGCCAGCAGCTCCCGACAGGGGGGGTACTCTGGAAACACCATATATTTT; CDR3 protein: CASSSRQGGYSGNTIYF
V gene: TRBV25-1; CDR3 length: 15; clone size: once; D gene: TRBD2; J gene: TRBJ2-3; CDR3 DNA: TGTGCCAGCAGTGCAGCGGGGGGTCGCACAGATACGCAGTATTTT; CDR3 protein: CASSAAGGRTDTQYF
V gene: TRBV6-5; CDR3 length: 14; clone size: -; D gene: TRBD1; J gene: TRBJ1-4; CDR3 DNA: TGTGCCAGCAGTTATTCTGGACAGGGAGAAAAACTGTTTTTT; CDR3 protein: CASSYSGQGEKLFF
V gene: TRBV6-5; CDR3 length: 14; clone size: -; D gene: -; J gene: TRBJ1-1; CDR3 DNA: TGTGCCAGCAGGACAGGTGCGGTGAACACTGAAGCTTTCTTT; CDR3 protein: CASRTGAVNTEAFF
V gene: TRBV19; CDR3 length: 13; clone size: once; D gene: TRBD1; J gene: TRBJ2-5; CDR3 DNA: TGTGCCAGTAGTAAGGACAGGGAAGAGACCCAGTACTTC; CDR3 protein: CASSKDREETQYF
V gene: TRBV18; CDR3 length: 16; clone size: -; D gene: TRBD1; J gene: TRBJ1-6; CDR3 DNA: TGTGCCAGCTCACCACGGGACAGGGCCCTCGGTTCACCCCTCCACTTT; CDR3 protein: CASSPRDRALGSPLHF
V gene: TRBV5-6; CDR3 length: 12; clone size: -; D gene: TRBD1; J gene: TRBJ2-5; CDR3 DNA: TGTGCCAGCAGCATCGACAGGGTGACCCAGTACTTC; CDR3 protein: CASSIDRVTQYF
V gene: TRBV6-4; CDR3 length: 16; clone size: -; D gene: TRBD2; J gene: TRBJ2-5; CDR3 DNA: TGTGCCAGCAGTGACGGGGTAGCGGGGGCCCTGGAGACCCAGTACTTC; CDR3 protein: CASSDGVAGALETQYF
V gene: TRBV10-2; CDR3 length: 16; clone size: -; D gene: -; J gene: TRBJ1-3; CDR3 DNA: TGCGCCAGCAGTGAGGCCCCGTCAGGGACTGGAAACACCATATATTTT; CDR3 protein: CASSEAPSGTGNTIYF
V gene: TRBV5-1; CDR3 length: 13; clone size: -; D gene: -; J gene: TRBJ2-5; CDR3 DNA: TGCGCCAGCAGCTTGGCCCATCAAGAGACCCAGTACTTC; CDR3 protein: CASSLAHQETQYF
V gene: TRBV20-1; CDR3 length: 14; clone size: -; D gene: -; J gene: TRBJ2-7; CDR3 DNA: TGCAGTGCTAGTTTCGGAGGGGCAGCCTACGAGCAGTACTTC; CDR3 protein: CSASFGGAAYEQYF
V gene: TRBV5-5; CDR3 length: 18; clone size: -; D gene: TRBD1; J gene: TRBJ2-1; CDR3 DNA: TGTGCCAGCAGCTTCCGGGACAGCGGATTCCGATCCGACAATGAGCAGTTCTTC; CDR3 protein: CASSFRDSGFRSDNEQFF
V gene: TRBV7-2; CDR3 length: 18; clone size: -; D gene: -; J gene: TRBJ1-1; CDR3 DNA: TGTGCCAGCAGCTTAAACGCTTTGGGTACTACGGGGAGTACTGAAGCTTTCTTT; CDR3 protein: CASSLNALGTTGSTEAFF
V gene: TRBV12-3/TRBV12-4; CDR3 length: 13; clone size: -; D gene: TRBD1; J gene: TRBJ2-7; CDR3 DNA: TGTGCCAGCAGTACAGGGGGGAGCTACGAGCAGTACTTC; CDR3 protein: CASSTGGSYEQYF
V gene: TRBV6-5; CDR3 length: 14; clone size: -; D gene: TRBD1; J gene: TRBJ1-5; CDR3 DNA: TGTGCCAGCAATCCGGACAGGTCAAATCAGCCCCAGCATTTT; CDR3 protein: CASNPDRSNQPQHF
V gene: TRBV5-1; CDR3 length: 14; clone size: -; D gene: TRBD2; J gene: TRBJ2-5; CDR3 DNA: TGCGCCAGCAGCCGTAGCGGGAACCAAGAGACCCAGTACTTC; CDR3 protein: CASSRSGNQETQYF
V gene: TRBV23-1; CDR3 length: 14; clone size: -; D gene: -; J gene: TRBJ1-2; CDR3 DNA: TGCGCCAGCAGTCACCTACAGGGACCCTATGGCTACACCTTC; CDR3 protein: CASSHLQGPYGYTF
V gene: TRBV11-1; CDR3 length: 16; clone size: -; D gene: TRBD1; J gene: TRBJ2-7; CDR3 DNA: TGTGCCAGCAGCTTAGTGTCCCCAGGGGGCTATCGCGAGCAGTACTTC; CDR3 protein: CASSLVSPGGYREQYF
V gene: TRBV2; CDR3 length: 11; clone size: -; D gene: -; J gene: TRBJ2-7; CDR3 DNA: TGTGCCAGCAGGGCCGGGAGCGAGCAGTACTTC; CDR3 protein: CASRAGSEQYF
V gene: TRBV7-9; CDR3 length: 15; clone size: -; D gene: TRBD1; J gene: TRBJ1-1; CDR3 DNA: TGTGCCAGCAGCCCCCGACAGGGTATAAACACTGAAGCTTTCTTT; CDR3 protein: CASSPRQGINTEAFF
V gene: TRBV19; CDR3 length: 14; clone size: many; D gene: -; J gene: TRBJ1-2; CDR3 DNA: TGTGCCAGTAGTCCGGCGACTATATCCTATGGCTACACCTTC; CDR3 protein: CASSPATISYGYTF
V gene: TRBV11-2; CDR3 length: 17; clone size: -; D gene: TRBD1; J gene: TRBJ1-5; CDR3 DNA: TGTGCCAGCAGCTTAGGGCCGACAGGGGCGGGCAATCAGCCCCAGCATTTT; CDR3 protein: CASSLGPTGAGNQPQHF
V gene: TRBV11-2; CDR3 length: 15; clone size: -; D gene: TRBD1; J gene: TRBJ2-7; CDR3 DNA: TGTGCCAGCAGCTTTGGACAGGGGGCCGGGTACGAGCAGTACTTC; CDR3 protein: CASSFGQGAGYEQYF
V gene: TRBV5-1; CDR3 length: 16; clone size: -; D gene: TRBD1; J gene: TRBJ1-2; CDR3 DNA: TGCGCCAGCAGCCCCCAGGGACAGAGTACTAACTATGGCTACACCTTC; CDR3 protein: CASSPQGQSTNYGYTF
V gene: TRBV6-5; CDR3 length: 15; clone size: -; D gene: TRBD2; J gene: TRBJ2-1; CDR3 DNA: TGTGCCGGCGCATCCCTAGCGGGGGGGCGGAATGAGCAGTTCTTC; CDR3 protein: CAGASLAGGRNEQFF
V gene: TRBV19; CDR3 length: 16; clone size: -; D gene: TRBD1; J gene: TRBJ1-5; CDR3 DNA: TGTGCCAGTAGTATAGTAGGGGCAGGGGGCAACCAGCCCCAGCATTTT; CDR3 protein: CASSIVGAGGNQPQHF
V gene: TRBV5-1; CDR3 length: 16; clone size: -; D gene: TRBD1; J gene: TRBJ1-6; CDR3 DNA: TGCGCCAGCAGCCCGGGACTCGGACAGGGGATCTCACCCCTCCACTTT; CDR3 protein: CASSPGLGQGISPLHF
V gene: TRBV18; CDR3 length: 16; clone size: -; D gene: TRBD2; J gene: TRBJ2-3; CDR3 DNA: TGTGCCAGCTCACCATCGGCCCTAGCGGGGGCAGATACGCAGTATTTT; CDR3 protein: CASSPSALAGADTQYF
V gene: TRBV30; CDR3 length: 13; clone size: -; D gene: -; J gene: TRBJ1-1; CDR3 DNA: TGTGCCTGGAGGCCTTCAGGGATCACTGAAGCTTTCTTT; CDR3 protein: CAWRPSGITEAFF
V gene: TRBV5-4; CDR3 length: 14; clone size: -; D gene: -; J gene: TRBJ1-1; CDR3 DNA: TGTGCCAGCAGCTTGGGCCCTACGAGCACTGAAGCTTTCTTT; CDR3 protein: CASSLGPTSTEAFF